The 2 T cell receptor beta chains below were found in one sample sequenced in a study of T cells after yellow fever vaccination. TCRdb re-derived calls from the 5' RACE reads in MiXCR, one entry per CDR3 protein. The sample lists hundreds of thousands of distinct CDR3 sequences, roughly 8.7% occurring once. The sample was PBMCs, taken on the day of the first yellow fever vaccination. These receptors came from a man between 18 and 29 years old who received the YFV17D yellow fever vaccine.

The table lists this clonotype with many counts. V and J are TRBV6-5 and TRBJ2-6, with D uncertain. The V gene lost 0 bases and the J gene lost 3 bases, with 0 bases spanning the gap. Looked up from germline, CDR1 is MNHEY and CDR2 is SVGAGI. The CDR3 contains 13 residues. The CDR3 sequence: CASSYSGANVLTF. The DNA of the CDR3 is TGTGCCAGCAGTTACTCTGGGGCCAACGTCCTGACTTTC.

The chain couples TRBV6-1 to TRBJ1-1, with 11 bases lining up with TRBD1. Germline assignment: CDR1 MNHNS and CDR2 SASEGT. The ends lost 7 bases at V and 7 bases at J; junction bases unmatched: 8. The length of the CDR3 is 14 residues. Written as DNA, the CDR3 is TGTGCCAGCATTCCCGGGACAGGGGGGATTGAAGCTTTCTTT. Protein: CASIPGTGGIEAFF.